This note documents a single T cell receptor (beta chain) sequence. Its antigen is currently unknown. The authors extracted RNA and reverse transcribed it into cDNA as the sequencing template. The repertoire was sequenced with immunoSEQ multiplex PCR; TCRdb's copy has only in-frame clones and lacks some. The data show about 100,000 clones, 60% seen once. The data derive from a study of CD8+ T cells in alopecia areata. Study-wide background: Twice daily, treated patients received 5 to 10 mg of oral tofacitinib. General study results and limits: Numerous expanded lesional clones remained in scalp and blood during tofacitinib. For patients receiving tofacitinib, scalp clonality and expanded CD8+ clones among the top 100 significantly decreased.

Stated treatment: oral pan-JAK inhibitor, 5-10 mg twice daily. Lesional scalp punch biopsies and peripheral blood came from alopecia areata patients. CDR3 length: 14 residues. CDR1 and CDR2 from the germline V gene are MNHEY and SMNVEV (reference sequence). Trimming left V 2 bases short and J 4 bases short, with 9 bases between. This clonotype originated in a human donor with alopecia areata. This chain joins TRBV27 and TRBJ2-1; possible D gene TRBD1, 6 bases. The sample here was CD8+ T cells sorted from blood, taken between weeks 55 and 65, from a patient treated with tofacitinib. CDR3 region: CASSLNTGYNEQFF. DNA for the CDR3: TGTGCCAGCAGTTTAAACACAGGGTACAATGAGCAGTTCTTC.